The next 14 T cell receptor beta chains were all read from a single sample in a study of blood T cells in healthy people across ages. A second PCR of roughly 7 to 11 cycles used a sample-barcoded 5' primer and a J-beta primer mix. Using its own MiXCR run on the 5' RACE reads, TCRdb lists one record per CDR3 protein. The sample holds 1.5 million or so distinct CDR3 sequences, 40% to 45% seen once. Sample: blood. Source of these receptors: a woman younger than 30 in good health.

There are a few counts of this clonotype. The V call is TRBV5-6, the J call TRBJ1-2; D is unclear. CDR1 SGHDT and CDR2 YYEEEE come from the germline V gene. The ends were cut back, 5 bases at V and 5 bases at J, with 10 bases in the middle. This CDR3 has 12 amino acids. Here the CDR3 DNA reads TGTGCCAGCAGTGAGGAATCGTATGGCTACACCTTC. Its protein is CASSEESYGYTF.

This clonotype occurred a few times. V and J are TRBV10-3 and TRBJ1-4; D remains ambiguous. Trimming left V 2 bases short and J 8 bases short, with 12 bases between. The germline V gene has CDR1 ENHRY and CDR2 SYGVKD. The CDR3 spans 14 residues. CDR3 region: CAISETGRGEKLFF. For the CDR3, the DNA is TGTGCCATCAGTGAGACCGGACGGGGAGAAAAACTGTTTTTT.

This sequence joins TRBV28 and TRBJ2-1; TRBD1 or TRBD2 may be the D gene (5 bases each). The CDR3 sequence is 14 residues long. Trimming took 7 bases from V and 5 from J, leaving 15 bases between them. CDR1 and CDR2 from the germline V gene are MDHEN and SYDVKM. The CDR3 sequence: CASNVMGPDNEQFF. The CDR3 region has the DNA TGTGCCAGCAATGTCATGGGACCCGACAATGAGCAGTTCTTC.

The rearrangement joins TRBV20-1 to TRBJ1-4; D remains unclear. The CDR3 totals 15 residues. Germline lookup yields CDR1 DFQATT and CDR2 SNEGSKA (reference sequence). V dropped 0 bases and J dropped 6 bases, with 14 bases sitting between them. CDR3 bases: TGCAGTGCTAGAGATCCCGGACTGAACTATGAAAAACTGTTTTTT. Protein: CSARDPGLNYEKLFF.

The table lists this clonotype with a few counts. This chain uses TRBV20-1 with TRBJ2-3, with TRBD2 identical over 15 bases. V shed 4 bases and J 8 bases; nucleotides not matched to a gene: 4. This CDR3 has 14 amino acids. From germline, CDR1 is DFQATT and CDR2 SNEGSKA (reference sequence). The chain's CDR3 is CSATGLAGGRTQYF. DNA for the CDR3: TGCAGTGCTACTGGACTAGCGGGGGGGCGTACGCAGTATTTT.

The table lists this clonotype with a count of one. The CDR3 DNA follows: TGTGCCAGCTCGCTAGCAGTAGCCCGTGCCGATGAGCAGTTCTTC. Its translation: CASSLAVARADEQFF. The chain is built from TRBV18 and TRBJ2-1; tentatively, D is TRBD2 (5 bases). V lost 6 bases and J lost 8, with 20 bases in between. The length of the CDR3 is 15 residues. CDR1 KGHSH and CDR2 LQKENI come from the germline V gene.

The sample holds a few counts of this clonotype. J is TRBJ2-7 and V is TRBV27; 7 bases align to TRBD2. Looked up from germline, CDR1 is MNHEY and CDR2 is SMNVEV (reference sequence). The CDR3 has 15 amino acids. V gave up 3 bases and J gave up 4 bases; unmatched junction bases: 9. CDR3 nucleotides: TGTGCCAGCAGTTTTCGGGGGAGGGCCAAGTACGAGCAGTACTTC. This sequence encodes CASSFRGRAKYEQYF.

A single count supports this clonotype. This chain uses TRBV7-3 with TRBJ2-3; tentative D call: TRBD2 (7 bases). The V end lost 2 bases, the J end lost 3 bases, and 21 bases lay between the germline ends. Germline V lookup: CDR1 SGHTA, CDR2 FQGTGA. The CDR3 spans 18 residues. CDR3 in DNA: TGTGCCAGCAGCTTATACCCTCCGGGGGCGCGGGAGACAGATACGCAGTATTTT. Translating it yields CASSLYPPGARETDTQYF.

The chain carries TRBV15 and TRBJ1-6; 7 bases match TRBD1. This CDR3 is built from 18 residues. Germline V gives CDR1 LNHNV, CDR2 YYDKDF (reference sequence). V lost 0 bases and J lost 4; bases outside the gene matches: 9. The CDR3 spells CATSRDRGHWTYNSPLHF. In DNA form, the CDR3 reads TGTGCCACCAGCAGAGATAGGGGGCACTGGACTTATAATTCACCCCTCCACTTT.

This clonotype came up a few times. The chain recombines TRBV27 with TRBJ2-7; the D gene could be TRBD1 or TRBD2 (6 bases each). Germline CDR1 MNHEY, CDR2 SMNVEV (reference sequence). This CDR3 is built from 14 residues. V was pared by 3 bases and J by 4 bases, with 13 bases between. CDR3 sequence: CASSFRGLGYEQYF. The CDR3 bases are TGTGCCAGCAGTTTTCGGGGGCTCGGGTACGAGCAGTACTTC.

The chain links TRBV6-2 or TRBV6-3 to TRBJ2-5; maybe TRBD2 (6 bases). The CDR3 is 14 residues long. CDR1 MNHEY and CDR2 SVGEGT come from the germline V gene. With 5 bases removed from V and 5 bases from J, the gap between germline ends came to 15 bases. CDR3 sequence (DNA): TGTGCCAGCAGTCTTACGACTAGGGAGGAGACCCAGTACTTC. Protein sequence: CASSLTTREETQYF.

The rearrangement links TRBV7-2 to TRBJ1-5; TRBD1 is a possible D gene (5 bases). CDR3 size: 15 residues. Germline V CDR1 and CDR2: SGHTA, FQGNSA. V was clipped by 4 bases and J by 3 bases, with 13 bases between them. CDR3 DNA: TGTGCCAGCAGCTCTCAAGGGGAATTCAATCAGCCCCAGCATTTT. Translation gives CASSSQGEFNQPQHF.

The chain carries TRBV10-3 and TRBJ2-3; 7 bases fit TRBD1. This CDR3 comprises 16 residues. The J segment lost 2 bases and the V segment lost 6 bases, leaving 11 bases of the junction unmatched. The germline V gene encodes CDR1 ENHRY and CDR2 SYGVKD. DNA of the CDR3: TGTGCCATCAGGGGGCGCAGGACAGGCCCCACAGATACGCAGTATTTT. Translation: CAIRGRRTGPTDTQYF.

In its sample, this clonotype was seen once. This chain joins TRBV6-5 and TRBJ2-5, with no clear D. V was cut by 3 bases and J by 4 bases, with 15 bases left in between. The CDR3 covers 15 residues. The V gene's germline CDR1 is MNHEY and CDR2 SVGAGI. The CDR3 DNA reads as TGTGCCAGCAGTTATGGATCGTCCGTTCCAGAGACCCAGTACTTC. Translated, it gives CASSYGSSVPETQYF.